This T cell receptor (beta chain) was captured in a study of control samples from healthy donors and cancer patients. Produced via immunoSEQ multiplex PCR; TCRdb's table is partial and in-frame only. The repertoire includes 160,000 or so clones, 90% to 95% of them detected once, and 14% sits in the top ten. The V end lost 1 base, the J end lost 1 base, and 10 bases lay between the germline ends. The CDR3 spans 15 residues. Germline CDR1 MGHRA, CDR2 YSYEKL. Sequenced: PBMCs. This chain links TRBV4-1 with TRBJ1-1, with unresolved D. The origin of this receptor is a man aged 60 to 69 with colorectal cancer. CDR3 sequence: CASSQGFLQNTEAFF. The CDR3 bases are TGCGCCAGCAGCCAAGGGTTCTTGCAGAACACTGAAGCTTTCTTT.